Sequencing of this T cell receptor beta chain was carried out in a study of shared T cell receptors in the human thymus. Using immunoSEQ multiplex PCR, the repertoire was profiled, and TCRdb retains in-frame clones only, with some absent. Of roughly 700,000 clones in the sample, around 89% were seen once. This CDR3 comprises 12 residues. The germline V gene has CDR1 ENHRY and CDR2 SYGVKD. The V end was cut by 10 bases, the J end by 5 bases, with 11 bases between. A further study also used this sample, focusing on human thymus T cells.

The chain is built from TRBV10-3 and TRBJ2-2; TRBD1 might be the D (6 bases). This TCR came from a boy under two years old with a congenital heart defect. Sequenced input: thymocytes. For the CDR3, the DNA is TGTGCCACCCGTACAGGGACCGGGGAGCTGTTTTTT. Its protein product is CATRTGTGELFF.